This T cell receptor beta chain came from a study of blood T cell repertoires in COVID-19. For the study at large: Researchers got acute and convalescent COVID-19 samples from the United States, Italy and Spain.

This table comes from immunoSEQ multiplex PCR, and its TCRdb copy is limited to in-frame clones, with some not included. Of approximately 110,000 clones listed, 85% to 90% are singletons. Germline loops: CDR1 SNHLY, CDR2 FYNNEI. The CDR3 sequence is 15 residues long. V lost 2 bases and J lost 5; bases outside the gene matches: 8. The chain joins TRBV2 to TRBJ2-7; 8 bases line up with TRBD1. This clonotype originated in a woman older than 75 with acute or convalescent COVID-19. The sequenced material came from peripheral blood. CDR3 protein: CASSENGQGIDEQYF. The CDR3 nucleotides are TGTGCCAGCAGTGAAAACGGACAGGGAATCGACGAGCAGTACTTC.